This T cell receptor beta chain was retrieved from a study of control samples from healthy donors and cancer patients. The J segment lost 7 bases and the V segment lost 0 bases, leaving 5 bases of the junction unmatched. The CDR3 has 15 residues. Germline values: CDR1 ENHRY, CDR2 SYGVKD. Profiling relied on immunoSEQ multiplex PCR, and the TCRdb table lists in-frame clones only, not all of them. The data hold approximately 97,000 clones, with 88% observed a single time. This clone was observed a few times. V is TRBV10-3 and J is TRBJ1-2; TRBD1 matches 10 bases. Material for sequencing was blood. This clonotype was obtained from a man aged 25-45 years in good health. As DNA, the CDR3 is TGTGCCATCAGTGAGTCACCCGGGACAGGGGCTGGCTACACCTTC. Its translation is CAISESPGTGAGYTF.